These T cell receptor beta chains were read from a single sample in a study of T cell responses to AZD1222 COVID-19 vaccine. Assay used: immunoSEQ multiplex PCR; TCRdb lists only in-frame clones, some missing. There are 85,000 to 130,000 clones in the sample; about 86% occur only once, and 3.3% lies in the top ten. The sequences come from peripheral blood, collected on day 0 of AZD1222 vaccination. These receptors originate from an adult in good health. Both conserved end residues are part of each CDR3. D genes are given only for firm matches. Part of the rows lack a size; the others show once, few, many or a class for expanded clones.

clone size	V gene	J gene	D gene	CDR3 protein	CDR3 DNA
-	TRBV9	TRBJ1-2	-	CASSVSGRNYGYTF	TGTGCCAGCAGCGTAAGCGGTCGGAACTATGGCTACACCTTC
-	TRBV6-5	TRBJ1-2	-	CASSLNRAGGYTF	TGTGCCAGCAGTTTAAACAGAGCAGGTGGCTACACCTTC
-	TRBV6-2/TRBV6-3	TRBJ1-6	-	CASSLRVSYNSPLHF	TGTGCCAGCAGTTTGCGTGTATCCTATAATTCACCCCTCCACTTT
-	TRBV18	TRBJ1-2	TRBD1	CASSPTGSTGGAGNGYTF	TGTGCCAGCTCACCAACGGGCTCTACAGGGGGCGCCGGGAATGGCTACACCTTC
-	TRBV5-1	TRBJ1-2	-	CASSPWSAGGYGYTF	TGCGCCAGCAGCCCTTGGAGTGCAGGAGGCTATGGCTACACCTTC
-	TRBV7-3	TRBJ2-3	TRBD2	CASSLAGGRLDTQYF	TGTGCCAGCAGCTTAGCGGGGGGGCGGCTAGATACGCAGTATTTT
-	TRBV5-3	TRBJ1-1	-	CARSSDRDKPSSSYTEAFF	TGTGCCAGAAGCTCCGACCGGGACAAACCTTCCTCGTCCTACACTGAAGCTTTCTTT
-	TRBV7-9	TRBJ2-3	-	CASSSSGPDTQYF	TGTGCCAGCAGCTCGAGCGGGCCAGATACGCAGTATTTT
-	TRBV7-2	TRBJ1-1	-	CASSFGGGVGRMNTEAFF	TGTGCCAGCAGTTTCGGTGGGGGGGTAGGGAGAATGAACACTGAAGCTTTCTTT
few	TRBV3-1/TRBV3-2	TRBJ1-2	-	CASSQGGPTSRPNYGYTF	TGTGCCAGCAGCCAAGGGGGCCCGACGAGTCGCCCTAACTATGGCTACACCTTC
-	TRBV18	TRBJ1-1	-	CASSPGVDTEAFF	TGTGCCAGCTCACCGGGGGTCGACACTGAAGCTTTCTTT
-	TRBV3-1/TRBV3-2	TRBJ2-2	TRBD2	CASSQVSASGNTGELFF	TGTGCCAGCAGCCAAGTCTCGGCTAGCGGGAACACCGGGGAGCTGTTTTTT
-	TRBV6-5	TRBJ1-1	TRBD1	CASSTPQGGEAFF	TGTGCCAGCAGTACCCCACAGGGGGGAGAAGCTTTCTTT
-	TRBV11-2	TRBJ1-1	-	CASSFYGRNTEAFF	TGTGCCAGCAGCTTTTACGGCAGGAACACTGAAGCTTTCTTT
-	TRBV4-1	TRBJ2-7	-	CASSQDGGAYYEQYF	TGCGCCAGCAGCCAAGATGGCGGGGCCTACTACGAGCAGTACTTC
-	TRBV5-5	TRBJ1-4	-	CASSRAGGGEKLFF	TGTGCCAGCAGCCGCGCCGGGGGCGGTGAAAAACTGTTTTTT
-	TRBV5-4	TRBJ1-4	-	CASSYLGAGSNEKLFF	TGTGCCAGCAGCTACCTGGGGGCGGGATCTAATGAAAAACTGTTTTTT
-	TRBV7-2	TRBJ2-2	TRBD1	CASSTSGQFTGELFF	TGTGCCAGCAGCACATCGGGACAGTTCACCGGGGAGCTGTTTTTT
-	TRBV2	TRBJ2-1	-	CASSENSGVGISYNEQFF	TGTGCCAGCAGTGAAAATTCGGGGGTGGGAATTTCCTACAATGAGCAGTTCTTC
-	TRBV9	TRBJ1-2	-	CASSVEGFDGYTF	TGTGCCAGCAGCGTGGAGGGATTCGATGGCTACACCTTC
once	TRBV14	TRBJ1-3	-	CASSLGRGTIYF	TGTGCCAGCAGCTTGGGGAGAGGCACCATATATTTT
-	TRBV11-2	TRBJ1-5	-	CASSLVAGDGQPQHF	TGTGCCAGCAGCTTAGTCGCCGGGGACGGACAGCCCCAGCATTTT
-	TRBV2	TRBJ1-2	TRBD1	CASSEAGQGAASDGYTF	TGTGCCAGCAGTGAAGCGGGACAGGGGGCAGCTAGTGATGGCTACACCTTC
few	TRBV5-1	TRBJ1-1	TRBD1	CASSRQGFDRAMNTEAFF	TGCGCCAGCAGCCGACAGGGGTTCGACAGGGCCATGAACACTGAAGCTTTCTTT
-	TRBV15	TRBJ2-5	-	CATSRGAGNSGETQYF	TGTGCCACCAGCAGAGGTGCAGGGAATTCGGGAGAGACCCAGTACTTC
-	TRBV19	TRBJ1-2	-	CASSAGRSNYGYTF	TGTGCCAGTTCGGCAGGGCGGTCTAACTATGGCTACACCTTC
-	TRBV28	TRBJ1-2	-	CASSRVIYGYTF	TGTGCCAGCAGTCGGGTCATCTATGGCTACACCTTC
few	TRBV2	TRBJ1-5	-	CASRETGTAHNQPQHF	TGTGCCAGCAGGGAAACCGGGACGGCACACAATCAGCCCCAGCATTTT
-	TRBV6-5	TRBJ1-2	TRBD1	CASSFQGGRYGYTF	TGTGCCAGCAGTTTTCAGGGGGGGCGGTATGGCTACACCTTC